This TCR beta chain derives from a study of CD8+ T cells in alopecia areata. The study's findings and limits: Researchers reported that TCR sharing among patients proved less clear than in mice, possibly HLA-linked. Normal skin contains resident alphabeta T cells, and these are also sequenced in scalp samples.

Alopecia areata patients gave lesional scalp punch biopsies and peripheral blood samples. The researchers isolated CD4+ and CD8+ T cells from PBMCs by sorting. A note on this clone: What it recognizes is unknown.

Trimming shortened V by 10 bases and J by 4 bases, and 14 bases separated the two germline ends. Germline-derived CDR1 and CDR2 are SNHLY and FYNNEI. This CDR3 has 12 amino acids. Following extraction, RNA underwent reverse transcription to cDNA, which served as the sequencing template. Generated by immunoSEQ multiplex PCR, the TCRdb table keeps only in-frame clones and is missing some. This sample carries 130,000 or so clones, about 51% of them seen once, and the ten largest clones take roughly a tenth. This chain connects TRBV2 to TRBJ2-7; possibly TRBD2 for D (6 bases). The source is a human donor with alopecia areata. The sequencing input was NKG2D-low CD8+ T cells sorted from blood. The CDR3 sequence: CAIGTAGYEQYF. The DNA of the CDR3 is TGTGCCATCGGGACTGCAGGATACGAGCAGTACTTC.